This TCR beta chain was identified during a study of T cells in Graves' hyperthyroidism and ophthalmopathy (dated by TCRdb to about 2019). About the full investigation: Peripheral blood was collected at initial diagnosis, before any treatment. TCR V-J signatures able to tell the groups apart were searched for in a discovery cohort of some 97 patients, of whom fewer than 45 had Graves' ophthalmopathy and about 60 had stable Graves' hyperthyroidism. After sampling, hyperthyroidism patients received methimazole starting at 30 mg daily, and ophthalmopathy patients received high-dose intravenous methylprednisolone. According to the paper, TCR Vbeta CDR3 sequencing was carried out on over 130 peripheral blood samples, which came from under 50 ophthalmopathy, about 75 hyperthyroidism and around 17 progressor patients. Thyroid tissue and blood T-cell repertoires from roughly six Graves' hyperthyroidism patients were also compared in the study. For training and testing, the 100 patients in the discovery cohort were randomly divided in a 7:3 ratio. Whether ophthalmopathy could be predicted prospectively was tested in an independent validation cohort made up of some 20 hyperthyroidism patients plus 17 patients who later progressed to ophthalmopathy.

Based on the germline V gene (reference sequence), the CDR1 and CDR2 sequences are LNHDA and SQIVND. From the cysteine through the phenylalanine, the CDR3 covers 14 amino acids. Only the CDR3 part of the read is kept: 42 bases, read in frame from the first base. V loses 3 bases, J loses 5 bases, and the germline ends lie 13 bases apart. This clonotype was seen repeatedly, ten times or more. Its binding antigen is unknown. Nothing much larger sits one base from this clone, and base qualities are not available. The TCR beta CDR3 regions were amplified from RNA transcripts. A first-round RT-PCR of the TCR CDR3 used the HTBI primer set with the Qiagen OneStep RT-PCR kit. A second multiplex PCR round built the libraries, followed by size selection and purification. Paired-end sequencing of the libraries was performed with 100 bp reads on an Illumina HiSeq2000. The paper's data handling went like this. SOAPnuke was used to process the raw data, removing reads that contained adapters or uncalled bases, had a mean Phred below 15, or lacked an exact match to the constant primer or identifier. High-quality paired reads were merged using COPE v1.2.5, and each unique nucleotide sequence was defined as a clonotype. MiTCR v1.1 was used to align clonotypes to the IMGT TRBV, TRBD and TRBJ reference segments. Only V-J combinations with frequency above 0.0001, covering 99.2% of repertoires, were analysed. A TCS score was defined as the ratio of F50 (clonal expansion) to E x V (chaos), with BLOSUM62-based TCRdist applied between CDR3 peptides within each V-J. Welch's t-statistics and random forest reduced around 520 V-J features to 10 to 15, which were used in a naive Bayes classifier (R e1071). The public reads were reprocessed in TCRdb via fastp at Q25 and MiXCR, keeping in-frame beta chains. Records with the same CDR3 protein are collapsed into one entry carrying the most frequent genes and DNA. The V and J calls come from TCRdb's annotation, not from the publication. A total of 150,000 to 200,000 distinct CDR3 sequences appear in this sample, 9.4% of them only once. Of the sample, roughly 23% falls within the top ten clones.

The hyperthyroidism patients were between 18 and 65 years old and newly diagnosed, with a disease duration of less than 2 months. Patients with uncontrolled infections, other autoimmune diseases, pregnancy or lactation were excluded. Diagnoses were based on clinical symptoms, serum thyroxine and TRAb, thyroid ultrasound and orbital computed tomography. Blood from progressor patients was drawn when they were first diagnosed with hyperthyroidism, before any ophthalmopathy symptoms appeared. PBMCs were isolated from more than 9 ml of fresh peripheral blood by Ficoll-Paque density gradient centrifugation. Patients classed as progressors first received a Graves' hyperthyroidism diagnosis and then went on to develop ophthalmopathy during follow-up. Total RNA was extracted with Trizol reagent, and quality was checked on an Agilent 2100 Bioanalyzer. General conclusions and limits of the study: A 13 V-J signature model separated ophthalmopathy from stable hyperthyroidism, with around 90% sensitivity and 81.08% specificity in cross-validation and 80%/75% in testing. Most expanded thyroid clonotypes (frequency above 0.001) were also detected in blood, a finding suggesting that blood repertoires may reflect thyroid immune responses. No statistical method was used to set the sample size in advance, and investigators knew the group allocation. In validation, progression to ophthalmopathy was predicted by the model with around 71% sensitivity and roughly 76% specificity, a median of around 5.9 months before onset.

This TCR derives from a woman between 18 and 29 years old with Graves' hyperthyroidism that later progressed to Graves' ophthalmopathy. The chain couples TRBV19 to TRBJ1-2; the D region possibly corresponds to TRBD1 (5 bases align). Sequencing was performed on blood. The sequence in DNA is TGTGCCAGTAGTATGGGAGTGGGGGTATATGGCTACACCTTC. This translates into CASSMGVGVYGYTF.